The 24 T cell receptor beta chains given below trace back to one sample, sequenced in a study of T-cell reconstitution after alpha-beta-depleted transplantation in children. A library of TCRbeta sequences, prepared with unique molecular identifiers, was generated. TCRdb analysed the PCR reads with MiXCR anew, one entry per CDR3 protein. The data show about 410,000 distinct CDR3 sequences, with about a fifth seen just once and 3.5% to 4% held by the top ten. This specimen was PBMCs from the stem cell graft donor, taken from the stem cell graft. These receptor sequences come from a human donor who donated a stem cell graft to a child with acute myeloid leukemia.

Ten or more counts support this clonotype. The chain recombines TRBV12-3 or TRBV12-4 with TRBJ1-2; D perhaps matches TRBD1 (6 bases). V lost 3 bases, J lost 8 bases, and 13 bases lay in between. CDR3 length equals 13 residues. CDR3 protein: CASSFNGQTGYTF. CDR3 nucleotides: TGTGCCAGCAGTTTCAACGGACAGACAGGCTACACCTTC.

This clonotype was recorded many times. The rearrangement links TRBV29-1 to TRBJ2-3; no definite D call. Germline V gene sequence: CDR1 SQVTM, CDR2 ANQGSEA. The CDR3 consists of 14 residues. The V end lost 4 bases, the J end lost 0 bases, and 11 bases lay between the germline ends. CDR3 amino acids: CSVVWRISTDTQYF. The CDR3 DNA is TGCAGCGTTGTGTGGCGAATCAGCACAGATACGCAGTATTTT.

Ten or more counts support this clonotype. The V call is TRBV7-8, the J call TRBJ2-1, with D hard to call. The CDR3 has 15 residues. Trimming removed 1 base at V and 7 bases at J, with 14 bases between. CDR1 and CDR2 from the germline V gene are SGHVS and FQNEAQ. The CDR3 coding sequence is TGTGCCAGCAGCTTAGGTATTCCTCTGGTAAATGAGCAGTTCTTC. It is translated as CASSLGIPLVNEQFF.

The genes are TRBV3-1 and TRBJ2-1; the match to TRBD2 covers 13 bases. Germline CDR1 and CDR2: LGHDT and YNNKEL (reference sequence). The CDR3 covers 18 residues. V lost 0 bases, J lost 7 bases, and 9 bases stayed unmatched. The CDR3 coding sequence is TGTGCCAGCAGCCAAGACACGCTGGGACTAGCGGGGAATAATGAGCAGTTCTTC. It translates to CASSQDTLGLAGNNEQFF.

The chain recombines TRBV7-3 with TRBJ2-7; perhaps TRBD1 as D (6 bases). Germline-derived CDR1 and CDR2 are SGHTA and FQGTGA. V lost 2 bases and J 2 bases, leaving 13 bases between the germline ends. The length of the CDR3 is 15 residues. The CDR3 DNA is TGTGCCAGCAGCTTATCCAGGGGTCTCCCCTACGAGCAGTACTTC. Translating gives CASSLSRGLPYEQYF.

This clonotype showed up many times. The CDR3 protein is CASSYVQAQDGLGPSYEQYF. Written as DNA, the CDR3 is TGTGCCAGCAGTTACGTACAGGCTCAAGACGGACTAGGTCCCTCTTACGAGCAGTACTTC. This chain joins TRBV6-2 or TRBV6-3 and TRBJ2-7; 7 positions agree with TRBD2. CDR1 and CDR2 from the germline V gene are MNHEY and SVGEGT. The junction had 23 bases not matched to a gene; V was cut back by 2 bases and J by 4 bases. This CDR3 comprises 20 residues.

The J gene is TRBJ2-3, the V gene TRBV20-1; perhaps TRBD2 as D (6 bases). CDR1 DFQATT and CDR2 SNEGSKA come from the germline V gene (reference sequence). V lost 5 bases and J lost 1, with 13 bases in between. This CDR3 is built from 14 residues. For the CDR3, the DNA is TGCAGTGCTGCCGGACTACACCGCACAGATACGCAGTATTTT. Encoded protein: CSAAGLHRTDTQYF.

The chain has TRBV6-1 and TRBJ2-3; possibly TRBD2 for D (6 bases). Germline V lookup: CDR1 MNHNS, CDR2 SASEGT. This CDR3 comprises 14 residues. Trimming removed 7 bases at V and 4 bases at J, with 15 bases between. CDR3 bases: TGTGCCAGCAAATCGGGGGTAGGGGCAGATACGCAGTATTTT. Translated, it gives CASKSGVGADTQYF.

This sequence joins TRBV27 and TRBJ2-3, with D unclear. V lost 5 bases and J 1 base, leaving 13 bases between the germline ends. Per germline, CDR1 MNHEY and CDR2 SMNVEV (reference sequence). This CDR3 comprises 15 residues. CDR3: CASSPPWFGTDTQYF. In DNA form, the CDR3 reads TGTGCCAGCAGTCCCCCCTGGTTTGGCACAGATACGCAGTATTTT.

This chain uses TRBV29-1 with TRBJ2-2; TRBD1 aligns across 9 bases. V was clipped by 6 bases and J by 3 bases; unmatched bases: 5. CDR1 and CDR2 from the germline V gene are SQVTM and ANQGSEA. The CDR3 is 14 amino acids. The CDR3 nucleotides read TGCAGCGTAACAGGGGGCGCCTACACCGGGGAGCTGTTTTTT. This gives the protein CSVTGGAYTGELFF.

This clonotype was seen a handful of times. DNA for the CDR3: TGCGCCAGCAGCATGGGGGGAGCCGTGTACAATGAGCAGTTCTTC. Its protein product is CASSMGGAVYNEQFF. V usage is TRBV4-3 and J usage is TRBJ2-1; tentative D call: TRBD2 (6 bases). Germline values: CDR1 LGHNA, CDR2 YSLEER. The CDR3 is 15 residues long. V dropped 5 bases and J dropped 4 bases, with 15 bases sitting between them.

The table lists this clonotype with a few counts. The CDR3 DNA follows: TGCAGTGTCAGGGGGCCGGGACTAGCCTACGAGCAGTACTTC. Translating gives CSVRGPGLAYEQYF. This chain uses TRBV20-1 with TRBJ2-7; D possibly matches TRBD1 or TRBD2 (8 bases each). V was cut by 7 bases and J by 2 bases, with 18 bases left in between. CDR1 DFQATT and CDR2 SNEGSKA come from the germline V gene (reference sequence). The CDR3 is 14 amino acids.

The gene calls are TRBV29-1 and TRBJ2-7, with 7 bases fitting TRBD1. CDR3 size: 13 residues. Germline trimming cut 7 bases from V and 4 bases from J; bases unmatched to any gene: 10. Germline CDR1 is SQVTM and CDR2 is ANQGSEA. CDR3 sequence reads: CSGRTGTEYEQYF. The CDR3, as DNA: TGCAGCGGAAGAACCGGGACAGAGTACGAGCAGTACTTC.

The chain is built from TRBV12-3 or TRBV12-4 and TRBJ2-3; the D is unclear. This CDR3 comprises 13 residues. Deletions cut 6 bases from V and 4 bases from J, with 11 bases between. The CDR3 DNA reads TGTGCCAGCAGCGCCCTGAGGTCAGATACGCAGTATTTT. It specifies CASSALRSDTQYF.

The rearrangement links TRBV7-9 to TRBJ2-7, with 7 bases identical to TRBD1. The CDR3 covers 14 residues. V was clipped by 1 base and J by 9 bases; unmatched bases: 9. Germline V CDR1 and CDR2: SEHNR, FQNEAQ (reference sequence). CDR3 DNA: TGTGCCAGCAGCTTAGATATTACAGGGGTTAGGCAGTACTTC. Amino acid sequence: CASSLDITGVRQYF.

This clonotype was observed a handful of times. This chain links TRBV6-2 or TRBV6-3 with TRBJ1-1; D possibly corresponds to TRBD1 (5 bases). The CDR3 is 13 residues long. Trimming stripped 6 bases from V and 5 bases from J, with 13 bases between. Germline V lookup: CDR1 MNHEY, CDR2 SVGEGT. CDR3 bases: TGTGCCAGCAGCGTTCTCAGGGAAACTGAAGCTTTCTTT. This translates into CASSVLRETEAFF.

The chain recombines TRBV6-5 with TRBJ1-1; the D gene is possibly TRBD1 (5 bases). Germline lookup yields CDR1 MNHEY and CDR2 SVGAGI. This CDR3 contains 12 residues. Trimming left V 8 bases short and J 2 bases short, with 9 bases between. DNA for the CDR3: TGTGCCAGCCTGGGGCGAAACACTGAAGCTTTCTTT. This gives the protein CASLGRNTEAFF.

This clonotype was detected ten times or more. V gene TRBV28 combines with J gene TRBJ2-7; no definite D call. Germline CDR1 MDHEN, CDR2 SYDVKM. This CDR3 region has 15 residues. Trimming stripped 2 bases from V and 2 bases from J, with 13 bases between. This chain's CDR3 is CASSLGFSATYEQYF. In DNA form, the CDR3 reads TGTGCCAGCAGTTTAGGTTTTTCGGCAACCTACGAGCAGTACTTC.

This clonotype has a single count. A clone one base away is much larger, so this may be a read error. The conserved phenylalanine or tryptophan is not found at the CDR3 terminus, so this likely reflects a read error. The chain recombines TRBV20-1 with TRBJ2-1, with 9 bases fitting TRBD2. Germline assignment: CDR1 DFQATT and CDR2 SNEGSKA (reference sequence). This CDR3 has 17 residues. After removal of 1 base from V and 4 bases from J, the junction contained 11 bases not matched to a gene. The CDR3 protein is CSARVHSGRPQYNEQFL. CDR3 bases: TGCAGTGCTAGAGTCCACAGCGGGAGGCCCCAATACAATGAGCAGTTCTTG.

This chain connects TRBV5-1 to TRBJ2-5; no clear D. The ends were cut back, 4 bases at V and 5 bases at J, with 6 bases in the middle. This CDR3 contains 11 residues. The germline gives CDR1 SGHRS, CDR2 YFSETQ. CDR3 residues: CASSTSETQYF. In DNA form, the CDR3 reads TGCGCCAGCAGCACCAGCGAGACCCAGTACTTC. The full variable domain, rest sourced from reference TRBV5-1 and TRBJ2-5, is KAGVTQTPRYLIKTRGQQVTLSCSPISGHRSVSWYQQTPGQGLQFLFEYFSETQRNKGNFPGRFSGRQFSNSRSEMNVSTLELGDSALYLCASSTSETQYFGPGTRLLVL.

V and J are TRBV11-2 and TRBJ2-3; D remains unclear. The CDR3 is made up of 13 amino acids. Germline V gives CDR1 SGHAT, CDR2 FQNNGV. The V and J ends lost 6 bases and 4 bases respectively, with 11 bases between them. The CDR3 DNA sequence: TGTGCCAGCAGGAGTTTAGTTCCAGATACGCAGTATTTT. It is translated as CASRSLVPDTQYF. Based on the CDR3 plus reference TRBV11-2 and TRBJ2-3, the full variable domain is EAGVAQSPRYKIIEKRQSVAFWCNPISGHATLYWYQQILGQGPKLLIQFQNNGVVDDSQLPKDRFSAERLKGVDSTLKIQPAKLEDSAVYLCASRSLVPDTQYFGPGTRLTVL.

The chain recombines TRBV20-1 with TRBJ2-7; TRBD1 aligns across 7 bases. V shed 5 bases, J shed 6 bases, and the junction held 13 bases outside the gene matches. This CDR3 is built from 14 residues. The germline CDR1 and CDR2 sequences are DFQATT and SNEGSKA (reference sequence). CDR3 sequence (DNA): TGCAGTGCTGCCCGACAGGGTACCCCAAGCGAGCAGTACTTC. This sequence encodes CSAARQGTPSEQYF.

This clonotype came up many times. This sequence joins TRBV20-1 and TRBJ2-2; 8 bases line up with TRBD1. The CDR3 covers 16 residues. The germline V gene encodes CDR1 DFQATT and CDR2 SNEGSKA (reference sequence). V gave up 1 base and J gave up 2 bases; unmatched junction bases: 6. CDR3 nucleotide sequence: TGCAGTGCTAGAGTTAACAGGGGGACAAACACCGGGGAGCTGTTTTTT. It translates to CSARVNRGTNTGELFF.

The rearrangement uses TRBV10-2 and TRBJ2-5; tentatively, D is TRBD2 (5 bases). Trimming took 0 bases from V and 7 from J, leaving 15 bases between them. The germline gives CDR1 WSHSY, CDR2 SAAADI. The CDR3 spans 15 residues. The CDR3 DNA reads as TGCGCCAGCAGTGAGTCGCGCCCGCCTCGGGGGACCCAGTACTTC. Protein product: CASSESRPPRGTQYF.